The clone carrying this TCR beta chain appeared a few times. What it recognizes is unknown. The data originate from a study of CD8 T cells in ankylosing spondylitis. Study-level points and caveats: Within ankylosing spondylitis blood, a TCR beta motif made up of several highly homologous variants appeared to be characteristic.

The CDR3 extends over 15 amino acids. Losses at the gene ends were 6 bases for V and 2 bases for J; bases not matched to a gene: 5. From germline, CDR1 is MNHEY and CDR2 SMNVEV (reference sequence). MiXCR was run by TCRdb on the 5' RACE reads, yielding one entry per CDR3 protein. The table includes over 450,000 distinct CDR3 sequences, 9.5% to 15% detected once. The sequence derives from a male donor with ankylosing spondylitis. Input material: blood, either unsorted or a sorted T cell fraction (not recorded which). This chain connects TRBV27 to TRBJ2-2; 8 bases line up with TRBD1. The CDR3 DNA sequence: TGTGCCAGCAGGCGACAGGGGTCCAACACCGGGGAGCTGTTTTTT. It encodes CASRRQGSNTGELFF.